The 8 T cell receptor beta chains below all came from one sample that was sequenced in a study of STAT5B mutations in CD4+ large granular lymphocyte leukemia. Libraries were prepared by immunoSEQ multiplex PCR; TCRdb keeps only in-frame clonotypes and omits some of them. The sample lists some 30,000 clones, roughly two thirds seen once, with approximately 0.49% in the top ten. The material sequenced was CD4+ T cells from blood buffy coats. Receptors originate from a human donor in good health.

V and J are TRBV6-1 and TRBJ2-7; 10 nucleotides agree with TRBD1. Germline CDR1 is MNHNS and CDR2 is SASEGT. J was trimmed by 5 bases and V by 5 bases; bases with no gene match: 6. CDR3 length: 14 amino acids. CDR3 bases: TGTGCCAGCAGTCGTCGGACAGGGGGAGACGAGCAGTACTTC. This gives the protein CASSRRTGGDEQYF.

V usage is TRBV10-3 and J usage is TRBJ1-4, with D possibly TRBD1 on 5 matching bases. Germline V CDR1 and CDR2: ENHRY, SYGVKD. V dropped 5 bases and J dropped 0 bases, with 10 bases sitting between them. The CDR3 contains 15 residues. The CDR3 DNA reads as TGTGCCATCAGTCCTGCGGGGGCAACTAATGAAAAACTGTTTTTT. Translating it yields CAISPAGATNEKLFF.

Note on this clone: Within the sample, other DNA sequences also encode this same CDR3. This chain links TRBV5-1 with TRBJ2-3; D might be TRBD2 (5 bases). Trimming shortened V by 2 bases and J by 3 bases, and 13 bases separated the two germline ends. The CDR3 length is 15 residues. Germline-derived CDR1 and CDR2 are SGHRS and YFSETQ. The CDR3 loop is CASSLGGLATDTQYF. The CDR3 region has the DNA TGCGCCAGCAGCTTAGGCGGGTTAGCAACAGATACGCAGTATTTT.

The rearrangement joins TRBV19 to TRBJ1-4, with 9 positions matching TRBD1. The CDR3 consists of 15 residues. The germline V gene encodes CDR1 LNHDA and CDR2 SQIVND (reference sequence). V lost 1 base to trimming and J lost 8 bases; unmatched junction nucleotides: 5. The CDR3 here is CASSIAGTGYEKLFF. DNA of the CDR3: TGTGCCAGTAGTATAGCAGGGACAGGGTACGAAAAACTGTTTTTT. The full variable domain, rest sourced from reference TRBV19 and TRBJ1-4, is DGGITQSPKYLFRKEGQNVTLSCEQNLNHDAMYWYRQDPGQGLRLIYYSQIVNDFQKGDIAEGYSVSREKKESFPLTVTSAQKNPTAFYLCASSIAGTGYEKLFFGSGTQLSVL.

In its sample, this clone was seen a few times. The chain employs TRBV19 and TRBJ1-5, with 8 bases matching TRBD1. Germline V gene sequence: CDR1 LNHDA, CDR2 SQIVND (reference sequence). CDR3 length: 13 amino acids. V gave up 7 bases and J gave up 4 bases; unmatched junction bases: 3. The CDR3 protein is CASTGQDNQPQHF. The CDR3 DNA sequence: TGTGCCAGTACGGGACAGGATAATCAGCCCCAGCATTTT.

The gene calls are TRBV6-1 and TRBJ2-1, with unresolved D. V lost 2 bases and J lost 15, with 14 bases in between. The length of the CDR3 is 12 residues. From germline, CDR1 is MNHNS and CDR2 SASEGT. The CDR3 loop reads CASSESARFAFF. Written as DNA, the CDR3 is TGTGCCAGCAGTGAATCGGCTCGTTTCGCGTTCTTC.

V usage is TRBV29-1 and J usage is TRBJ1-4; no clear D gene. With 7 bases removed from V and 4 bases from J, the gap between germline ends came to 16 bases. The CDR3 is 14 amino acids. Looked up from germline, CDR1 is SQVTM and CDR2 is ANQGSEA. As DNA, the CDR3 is TGCAGCGCCCTAGCAGATGGAAGTAATGAAAAACTGTTTTTT. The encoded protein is CSALADGSNEKLFF.

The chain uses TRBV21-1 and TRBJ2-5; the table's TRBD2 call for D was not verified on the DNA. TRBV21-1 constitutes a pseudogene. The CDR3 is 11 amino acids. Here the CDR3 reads CASRPVGTQYF. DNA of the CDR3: TGTGCCAGCAGACCCGTCGGGACCCAGTACTTC.